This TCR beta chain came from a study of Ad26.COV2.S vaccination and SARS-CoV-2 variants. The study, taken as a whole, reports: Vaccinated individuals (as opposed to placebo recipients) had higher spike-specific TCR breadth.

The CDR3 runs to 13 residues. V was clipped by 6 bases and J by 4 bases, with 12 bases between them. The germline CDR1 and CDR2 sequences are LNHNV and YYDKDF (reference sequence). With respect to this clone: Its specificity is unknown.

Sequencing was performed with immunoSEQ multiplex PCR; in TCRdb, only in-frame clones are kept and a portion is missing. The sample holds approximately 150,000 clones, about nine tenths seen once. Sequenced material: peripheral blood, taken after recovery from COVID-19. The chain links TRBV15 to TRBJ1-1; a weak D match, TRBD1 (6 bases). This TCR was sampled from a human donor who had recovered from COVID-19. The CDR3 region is CATSAGAATEAFF. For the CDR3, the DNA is TGTGCCACCAGTGCGGGGGCGGCCACTGAAGCTTTCTTT.